The clone carrying this TCR beta chain was detected many times. Its target is unknown. This record belongs to a study of early T cells in non-severe SARS-CoV-2 infection. Across the whole study: Bulk RNA taken from unsorted whole blood was sequenced, leaving chains unpaired. General study points: Anti-spike CD8 responses were favored in VDJdb matching, and private and CD4 specificities were missed.

This CDR3 contains 11 residues. The germline V gene has CDR1 DFQATT and CDR2 SNEGSKA (reference sequence). V lost 6 bases and J 1 base, leaving 6 bases between the germline ends. Individual cDNA molecules were tagged with unique molecular identifiers, the study reported. TCRdb ran MiXCR on the 5' RACE reads and lists one entry per CDR3 protein. The sample holds over 85,000 distinct CDR3 sequences, around 13% seen once. Sequencing was done on a sample of whole blood. The chain uses TRBV20-1 and TRBJ1-1; D ambiguous. The receptor's source is an adult who was a healthcare worker with PCR-confirmed SARS-CoV-2 infection or an uninfected control (not recorded which). CDR3 bases: TGCAGTGCGCCGTGGAACACTGAAGCTTTCTTT. It specifies CSAPWNTEAFF.